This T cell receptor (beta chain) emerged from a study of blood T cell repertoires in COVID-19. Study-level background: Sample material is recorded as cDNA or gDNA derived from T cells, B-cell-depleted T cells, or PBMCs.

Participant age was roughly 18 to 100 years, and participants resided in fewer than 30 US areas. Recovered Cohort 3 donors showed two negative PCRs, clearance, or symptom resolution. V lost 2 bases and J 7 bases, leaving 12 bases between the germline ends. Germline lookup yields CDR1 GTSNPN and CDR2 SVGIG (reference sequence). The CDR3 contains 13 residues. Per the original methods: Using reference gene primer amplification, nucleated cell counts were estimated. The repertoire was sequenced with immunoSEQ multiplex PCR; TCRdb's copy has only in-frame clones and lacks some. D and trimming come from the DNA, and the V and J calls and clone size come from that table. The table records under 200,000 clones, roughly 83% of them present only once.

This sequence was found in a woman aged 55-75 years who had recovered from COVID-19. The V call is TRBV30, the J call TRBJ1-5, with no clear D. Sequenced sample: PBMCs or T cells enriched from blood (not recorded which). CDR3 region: CAWSSQAGQPQHF. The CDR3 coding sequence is TGTGCCTGGAGTAGTCAGGCGGGCCAGCCCCAGCATTTT. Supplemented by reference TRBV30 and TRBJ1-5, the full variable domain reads SQTIHQWPATLVQPVGSPLSLECTVEGTSNPNLYWYRQAAGRGLQLLFYSVGIGQISSEVPQNLSASRPQDRQFILSSKKLLLSDSGFYLCAWSSQAGQPQHFGDGTRLSIL.